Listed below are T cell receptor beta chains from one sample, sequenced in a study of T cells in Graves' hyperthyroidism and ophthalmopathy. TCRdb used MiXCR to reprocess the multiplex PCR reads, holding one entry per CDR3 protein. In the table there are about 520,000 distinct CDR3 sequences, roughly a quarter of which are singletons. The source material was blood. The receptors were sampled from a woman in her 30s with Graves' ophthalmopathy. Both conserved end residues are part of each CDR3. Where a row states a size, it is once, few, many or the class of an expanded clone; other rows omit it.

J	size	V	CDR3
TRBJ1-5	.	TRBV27	CASSLPGQVQPQHF
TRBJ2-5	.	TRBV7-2	CASSSHRGLGETQYF
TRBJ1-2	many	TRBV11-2	CASSLRGTGADYGYTF
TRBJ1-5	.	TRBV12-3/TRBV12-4	CASSTGQKWQPQHF
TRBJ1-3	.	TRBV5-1	CASSLGDSGLGNTIYF
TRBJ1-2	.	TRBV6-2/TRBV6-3	CASSYLQGIGGYTF
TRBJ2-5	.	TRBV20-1	CSASIPGLEETQYF
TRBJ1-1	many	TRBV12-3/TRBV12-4	CASSRSSNTEAFF
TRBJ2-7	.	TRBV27	CASSLSGQNEQYF
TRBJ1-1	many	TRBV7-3	CASSLMTGTEAFF
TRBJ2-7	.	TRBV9	CASSVDLDLAYEQYF
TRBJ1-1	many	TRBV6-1	CASSEESENTEAFF
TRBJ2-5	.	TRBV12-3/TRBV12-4	CASTLGTGETQYF
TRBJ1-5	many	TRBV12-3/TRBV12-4	CASSFDEGNQPQHF
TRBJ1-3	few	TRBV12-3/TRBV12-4	CASSLLRDSGNTIYF
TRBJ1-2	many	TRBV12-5	CASGLAGRDYGYTF
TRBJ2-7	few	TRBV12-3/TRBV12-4	CARRDRVYEQYF
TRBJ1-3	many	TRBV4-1	CASSQEMTNSGNTIYF
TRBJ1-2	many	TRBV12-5	CASGFSGAYGYTF
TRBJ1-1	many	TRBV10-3	CAISGEGVGAFF
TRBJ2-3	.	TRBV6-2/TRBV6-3	CASSSPGWSSGGLSTDTQYF
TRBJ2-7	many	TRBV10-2	CASSGFRGREQYF
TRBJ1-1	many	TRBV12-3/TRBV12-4	CASSLVAGEAFF
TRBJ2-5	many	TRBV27	CASSSGTGLAETQYF
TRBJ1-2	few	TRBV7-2	CASSTWTANHGYTF
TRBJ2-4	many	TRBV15	CATSRDDLGSQNIQYF
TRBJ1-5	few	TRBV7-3	CASSSQGPNQPQHF
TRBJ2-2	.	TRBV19	CASSPQGRVGELYF
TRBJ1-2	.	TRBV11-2	CASSLRTDTNYGYTF
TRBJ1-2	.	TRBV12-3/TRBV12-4	CASSSGQDRANYGYTF
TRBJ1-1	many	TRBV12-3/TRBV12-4	CASSWGRTPEAFF
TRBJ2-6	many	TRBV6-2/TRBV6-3	CASSYPPSGANVLTF
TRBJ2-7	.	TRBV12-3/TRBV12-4	CASKLAGAAYEQYF
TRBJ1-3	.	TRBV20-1	CSAIASSGNTIYF
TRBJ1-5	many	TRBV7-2	CASSFDGGNQPQHF
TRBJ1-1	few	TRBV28	CASSSPDRIHMNTEAFF
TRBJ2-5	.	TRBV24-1	CATSVAQSGTGGLETQYF
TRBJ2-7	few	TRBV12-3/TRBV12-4	CASSLSQNYEQYF
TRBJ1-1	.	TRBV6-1	CASRERDRIAEAFF
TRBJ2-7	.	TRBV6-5	CASSYSGLSKYEQYF
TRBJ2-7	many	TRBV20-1	CSARGHEQYF
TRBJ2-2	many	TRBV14	CASSPLSGGSGELFF
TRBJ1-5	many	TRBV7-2	CASSLGLGHQPQHF
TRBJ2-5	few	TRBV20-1	CSQRRLAGSETQYF
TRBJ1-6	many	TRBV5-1	CASSQGMAGNSPLHF
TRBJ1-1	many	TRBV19	CASSPWEQGIGDTEAFF